This T cell receptor (beta chain) was captured by sequencing in a study of blood T cell repertoires in COVID-19. Only in-frame clones appear in the TCRdb table, and some are missing; sequencing was by immunoSEQ multiplex PCR. The sample yields some 190,000 clones, approximately 84% seen once. Participants came from roughly 23 US areas, aged roughly 18 to 90 years. CDR3 length: 14 residues. The germline V gene has CDR1 MDHEN and CDR2 SYDVKM. Unmatched junction bases numbered 8, after V lost 5 bases and J lost 8 bases. Sequencing was performed on PBMCs or T cells enriched from blood (not recorded which). The J gene is TRBJ1-5, the V gene TRBV28; 8 nucleotides line up with TRBD1. This TCR was recovered from a woman between 25 and 40 years old who had recovered from COVID-19. In nucleotides, the CDR3 is TGTGCCAGCAGTCAAGGACAGGGAGATAAGCCCCAGCATTTT. Protein: CASSQGQGDKPQHF.